Described below is a single T cell receptor beta chain sequence and its context. Its antigen remains undetermined. Base quality data are lacking; no much larger clone is found one base away. This sample was included in a study of cytomegalovirus exposure and HLA in healthy donors (dated by TCRdb to about 2017). Notes on the research overall: According to an earlier analysis of a few hundred of the donors, some 170 million T cells yielded 90 million to 130 million unique TCR beta sequences and approximately 300 Gb of sequence data. An early release covering 550 to 700 HLA-typed donors comprised around 300 gigabases of sequencing data and roughly 85 million unique TCR sequences. The genetic ancestry cluster associated with self-reported Caucasian donors included 81% of the roughly 410 genotyped donors. The study aimed to test whether cataloging public T cell receptors could reveal signatures of past pathogen exposure. The study profiled the T cell repertoires of about 640 subjects by immunosequencing and related them to cytomegalovirus serostatus. Besides the first cohort of 500 to 700 subjects, a separate validation cohort made up of roughly 120 different subjects was used. To predict cytomegalovirus infection status, the study brought together high-throughput TCR immunosequencing, statistical association of individual TCRs with disease status, and machine learning. A later analysis re-examined previously published TCR beta repertoires from roughly 650 donors and added high-resolution HLA genotyping to investigate patterns of TCR occurrence. Rather than drawing on any new phenotypic data, the later analysis identified candidate immune exposures from TCR beta sequences and the way those sequences occurred across donors. An earlier analysis of 500 to 650 of the donors applied high-throughput TCR beta sequencing to assess whether each TCR beta V gene segment acted as functional or pseudogenic. Alongside the repertoire data, information on donor age, sex, ethnicity and CMV serostatus was compiled. Genome-wide SNP genotypes for about 55% of the 666 donors were used in a later genetic analysis, which treated that subset as a discovery cohort. Every discovery cohort repertoire had been produced on one sequencing platform. HLA typing included class I and class II loci at four-digit resolution. Typing coverage differed by locus: A, B, C, DRB1 and DQB1 were typed in about 620-640 donors, DQA1 in approximately 520, DPA1 in some 610, and DPB1 in just under 490. Because of strong linkage in the cohort, five DR-DQ haplotypes were treated as single units for association and clustering. Across some 400 genotyped donors of the cohort, an average of about 250,000 unique TCR beta nucleotide sequences per donor were sequenced, and approximately 17% of those sequences were non-productive. Here is what the overall study found, with its caveats: According to a later genetic analysis, donors in an Asian-associated ancestry cluster had fewer N-insertions in productive TCRs than the approximately 690-donor mean. In a later analysis, the rate of TCR association differed among HLA loci, with DRB1 alleles having the most associated TCRs and HLA-C alleles having the fewest. A later genetic analysis associated a missense DCLRE1C variant with V-gene and J-gene trimming of TCR beta chains, and an independent cohort replicated the association. According to the authors, the approach could potentially be generalized to other disease states and immunological phenotypes. A group of highly shared sequence variants was considered likely to be a technical artifact of the sequencing pipeline. Roughly uniform sequencing depth across donors was assumed in presence/absence analyses, although this assumption may not hold. In both the original and validation cohorts, the classifier was reported to diagnose cytomegalovirus status with high specificity and sensitivity. CMV serostatus was the only immune exposure information available for the cohort. Compared with equally common non-associated chains, HLA-associated TCR beta chains in a later analysis were more clonally expanded and had lower generation probabilities. Specific HLA alleles were associated with roughly 17,000 TCR beta sequences at a false discovery rate of 0.05 in a later analysis. Strong co-occurrence of HLA alleles, especially DR and DQ, made assigning TCR associations to individual alleles difficult. HLA typing was unavailable for some donors at each locus, so association tests used only the typed subset. According to a later analysis, parvovirus B19, influenza, CMV and Epstein-Barr virus appeared linked to several top co-occurrence clusters. A later analysis found that most CMV-associated TCR beta chains appeared HLA-restricted, with HLA associations seemingly driven largely by CMV exposure. Linkage disequilibrium might explain the correlated functional status among segregating V segments, but an unknown experimental factor could not be excluded. Most TCR sequences were seen in very few donors, while some public TCRs were found in many individuals. An earlier analysis of around 600 of the donors showed that most TCR beta V segments appeared in productive rearrangements either about 87% or about 30% of the time, which broadly matched IMGT annotations. Only TCR beta chains were sequenced in this cohort, and the absence of alpha or paired-chain data limited detectable features. A few of the identified cytomegalovirus-associated TCR beta chains were confirmed in vitro to be specific for cytomegalovirus antigens. Because counts were too low, about 18 rarely observed V segments, including chromosome 9 orphons, were excluded from the earlier analysis of fewer than 650 of the donors. A further reported finding was that TCR beta sequences accurately predicted the HLA-A and HLA-B alleles for most subjects in the first cohort. The study gave a list of over 150 TCR beta chains associated with cytomegalovirus. Some IMGT-functional V segments, including TRBV6-2 and TRBV6-3, could not be told apart with the 87-base-pair reads, so those segments were excluded.

The junction shows trimming of 7 bases on V and 2 bases on J, plus 11 bases between the germline ends. CDR1 and CDR2 are read off the germline V gene as WSHSY and SAAADI. Including cysteine and phenylalanine, the CDR3 has 13 amino acids. Only the CDR3 part of the read is kept: 39 bases, read in frame from the first base. The library came from the immunoSEQ multiplex PCR assay. The multiplex PCR relied on a mix of 60 forward primers for TCR Vbeta segments and 13 reverse primers for TCR Jbeta segments. A multiplex PCR assay on genomic DNA amplified the CDR3 region of rearranged TCR beta genes. Amplified TCR beta libraries were sequenced as 87-base-pair reads on the Illumina HiSeq System. On the study's bioinformatics: A later analysis counted about 80 million unique TCR beta chains across the 500 to 850 repertoires, and 9.5 million to 11 million of these chains were shared by at least two donors. Raw reads were error-corrected and collapsed into unique sequences with a nearest-neighbor algorithm that merged closely related sequences to remove PCR and sequencing errors. CDR3 sequences were aligned to IMGT reference sequences to assign V, D and J gene segments. For a sequence to be retained, at least a six-nucleotide match to both a V gene segment and a J gene segment was required. A rearrangement was called productive if the CDR3 had no stop codons and remained in frame with V and J, and every other rearrangement was called non-productive. CDR3 was defined according to IMGT convention as the region running from the second conserved V-encoded cysteine to the conserved J-encoded phenylalanine. The earlier analysis of some 550 of the donors excluded any sequence lacking an unambiguous match to a single V gene segment. In an earlier analysis of 587 of the donors, a V segment was called functional when productive rearrangements were above 56.7%, and segregating when the standard deviation between donors exceeded 5%. A statistical classification framework was built for diagnosing cytomegalovirus status from the catalog of TCR beta chain sequences. V and J gene assignment, in a later analysis, came from comparing TCR nucleotide sequences with IMGT/GENE-DB human TR gene sequences. In a later analysis, CDR3 sequences and most-parsimonious VDJ recombination scenarios were assigned using the TCRdist pipeline. A later analysis defined each TCR beta chain by its CDR3 amino acid sequence plus V-gene family, and excluded reads lacking a unique V-gene family. As a way to deal with suspected cross-contamination and a sequencing artifact, a later analysis dropped nearly 600 nucleotide sequences that were highly shared and had low generation probability. For each public chain, a later analysis derived a clonal expansion index from normalized ranks of inferred template counts within each repertoire. In a later analysis, generation probabilities were computed with a VDJ recombination model fitted to out-of-frame rearrangements, and the resulting probabilities were checked against IGoR. A later analysis scored TCR-TCR, TCR-HLA and TCR-CMV co-occurrence with hypergeometric tests, applying a repertoire-size bias correction to TCR pairs. To estimate false discovery rates, a later analysis permuted the HLA or CMV assignments 20 times. In a later analysis, co-occurring TCRs were grouped using DBSCAN, with TCRdist sequence similarity added in when clustering inside HLA-allele-positive subsets. Co-occurrence clustering excluded repertoires with fewer than 30,000 or more than 120,000 public chains, plus five with anomalous nucleotide sharing. TCRdb holds this immuneACCESS table with in-frame rearrangements only. Some clones are missing; in checked studies, unresolved V genes explain under half, and the rest has no known cause. For V, J and clone size, that table is used; D and trimming come from the DNA. In all, the sample holds nearly 200,000 clones, and more than 75% of those were seen once. 1.3% of the sample goes to the ten largest clones.

The cohort comprised fewer than 750 healthy bone marrow donors. At the time of sampling, every cohort member was nominally healthy, though immune exposures that went unrecorded were likely present. The donor tested CMV seronegative, placing the donor among the 350 to 400 seronegative members of the cohort. A peripheral blood sample was provided by each donor, and peripheral blood mononuclear cells were used for TCR beta sequencing. The Qiagen DNeasy Blood Extraction Kit was used to extract genomic DNA from the blood cell samples. Sequenced: PBMCs. Here the chain combines TRBV10-2 and TRBJ1-2; the D gene is perhaps TRBD1, on 6 matching bases. This clonotype was sampled from a man aged 25 to 45 in good health and CMV-seronegative. DNA sequence: TGCGCCAGCAATACAGGGTCAAACTATGGCTACACCTTC. It translates to CASNTGSNYGYTF.